This TCR beta chain is drawn from a study of blood T cell repertoires in COVID-19. Overall study: Acute-phase and convalescent COVID-19 samples originated in the United States, Italy and Spain.

In the authors' workflow: Scientists estimated how many nucleated cells there were by amplifying reference gene primers. Profiling relied on immunoSEQ multiplex PCR, and the TCRdb table lists in-frame clones only, not all of them. V and J calls and clone size are given by that table; D and trimming were obtained from the DNA. This table holds roughly 200,000 clones, about 87% found once. In germline, CDR1 is SGHTA, CDR2 FQGTGA. The CDR3 consists of 15 residues. V was cut by 5 bases and J by 0 bases, with 8 bases left in between. This TCR derives from a young man with acute COVID-19. The chain employs TRBV7-3 and TRBJ2-6; D is undetermined. Sequencing was done on a sample of PBMCs or T cells enriched from blood (not recorded which). The CDR3: CASSPQYSGANVLTF. The CDR3 coding sequence is TGTGCCAGCAGCCCACAGTACTCTGGGGCCAACGTCCTGACTTTC.